This T cell receptor (beta chain) was retrieved from a study of blood T cell repertoires in COVID-19. Study overall: The origin of the acute and convalescent COVID-19 samples was the United States, Italy and Spain.

The CDR3 is made up of 15 amino acids. CDR1 is PRHDT, CDR2 FYEKMQ, per germline (reference sequence). Trimming at V came to 5 bases and at J to 5 bases, leaving 5 bases not matched to a gene. Repertoires were generated with immunoSEQ multiplex PCR, while TCRdb's copy carries only in-frame clones and drops some. Here the sample spans more than 15,000 clones, approximately 84% being singletons. This clonotype originated in a human donor with active COVID-19. The donor label of this sample is uncertain. This rearrangement joins TRBV13 to TRBJ2-5; 13 bases agree with TRBD2. Sequencing input: peripheral blood. The CDR3 loop is CASSPTSGRAETQYF. CDR3 bases: TGTGCCAGCAGCCCTACTAGCGGGAGGGCCGAGACCCAGTACTTC.